The next 30 T cell receptor beta chains were all read from a single sample in a study of blood T cells in healthy people across ages. Together with a sample-barcoded 5' primer, a J-beta primer mix was included in a second PCR lasting roughly 6 to 12 cycles. Each CDR3 protein gets one entry after TCRdb re-called the 5' RACE reads with MiXCR. The data hold 750,000 to 850,000 distinct CDR3 sequences, with 25% observed a single time. The data also belong to a second study, concerning T cells of mothers and their children.

The sample consisted of blood. The receptors come from a boy younger than 18 in good health.

The rearrangement links TRBV6-5 to TRBJ2-7, with 10 bases that match TRBD1. CDR3 length: 15 amino acids. The junction had 6 bases not matched to a gene; V was cut back by 4 bases and J by 3 bases. Germline V gene data show CDR1 as MNHEY and CDR2 as SVGAGI. In DNA, the CDR3 is TGTGCCAGCAGTTCCCCGGGACAGGGGAACTACGAGCAGTACTTC. It is translated as CASSSPGQGNYEQYF.

This rearrangement joins TRBV7-2 to TRBJ2-7; 11 bases are shared with TRBD2. The junction had 4 bases not matched to a gene; V was cut back by 2 bases and J by 1 base. Germline V CDR1 and CDR2: SGHTA, FQGNSA. This CDR3 comprises 16 residues. The CDR3 DNA sequence: TGTGCCAGCAGCTTACCGACTAGCGGGGTATCCTACGAGCAGTACTTC. Translated: CASSLPTSGVSYEQYF.

This clonotype was recorded a few times. The chain has TRBV20-1 and TRBJ2-7; possibly TRBD1 for D (6 bases). V shed 4 bases and J shed 3 bases, with 7 bases lying between them. The CDR3 covers 11 residues. The germline CDR1 and CDR2 sequences are DFQATT and SNEGSKA (reference sequence). The CDR3 is CSAKDSYEQYF. CDR3 coding DNA: TGCAGTGCTAAGGACAGCTACGAGCAGTACTTC.

There are a few counts of this clonotype. This sequence joins TRBV5-1 and TRBJ2-1, with D unresolved. Matching the DNA end better, TRBJ2-7 makes the J call doubtful. The CDR3 is made up of 15 amino acids. Per germline, CDR1 SGHRS and CDR2 YFSETQ. CDR3 protein: CASSLEQARVYEQYF. The CDR3 DNA is TGCGCCAGCAGCTTGGAGCAGGCCCGCGTCTACGAGCAGTACTTC.

In its sample, this clonotype was seen a few times. This sequence joins TRBV18 and TRBJ2-1, with D tentatively TRBD1 or TRBD2 (5 bases each). V was pared by 3 bases and J by 7 bases, with 13 bases between. The length of the CDR3 is 14 residues. CDR1 and CDR2 (germline): KGHSH, LQKENI. CDR3 protein: CASSPGVSGNEQFF. The DNA for the CDR3 is TGTGCCAGCTCACCGGGGGTGTCAGGGAATGAGCAGTTCTTC.

The table lists this clonotype with a few counts. The rearrangement links TRBV10-3 to TRBJ2-7; 10 bases line up with TRBD1. The J call may be incorrect, as the DNA end agrees better with TRBJ2-1. The CDR3 runs to 13 residues. Germline lookup yields CDR1 ENHRY and CDR2 SYGVKD. Here the CDR3 reads CATLTGGSNEQFF. The DNA of the CDR3 is TGTGCCACCCTGACAGGGGGCTCGAATGAGCAGTTCTTC.

The gene calls are TRBV20-1 and TRBJ2-7, with D perhaps TRBD2 (6 bases). Trimming removed 0 bases from V and 1 base from J, with 13 bases in between. Germline CDR1 is DFQATT and CDR2 is SNEGSKA (reference sequence). The CDR3 extends over 15 amino acids. The CDR3 bases are TGCAGTGCTAGAGATCTGGGGGACTCATCCTACGAGCAGTACTTC. As protein: CSARDLGDSSYEQYF.

V usage is TRBV4-1 and J usage is TRBJ1-6; D is ambiguous. The CDR3 extends over 17 amino acids. The germline V and J ends were trimmed by 1 base and 5 bases, with 15 bases remaining between them. Looked up from germline, CDR1 is MGHRA and CDR2 is YSYEKL. CDR3 residues: CASSQVGQNFDNSPLHF. The CDR3, as DNA: TGCGCCAGCAGCCAAGTGGGTCAGAATTTCGATAATTCACCCCTCCACTTT.

Worth noting for this clonotype: Germline is not matched at one junction end, which may reflect a read error. This chain links TRBV12-3 or TRBV12-4 with TRBJ1-2, with a possible D match to TRBD1 (5 bases). The CDR3 covers 13 residues. CDR3 DNA: TGTGTCAGCGGTTTGGGGCAGTACTATGGCTACACCTTC. It encodes CVSGLGQYYGYTF.

The chain uses TRBV3-1 and TRBJ2-5; 7 nucleotides align to TRBD1. J was trimmed by 5 bases and V by 3 bases; bases with no gene match: 6. The V gene's germline CDR1 is LGHDT and CDR2 YNNKEL (reference sequence). This CDR3 comprises 14 residues. CDR3 residues: CASSHTTGMETQYF. In nucleotides, the CDR3 is TGTGCCAGCAGCCACACGACAGGGATGGAGACCCAGTACTTC.

This clonotype was seen only a few times. This chain connects TRBV5-1 to TRBJ1-1, with D hard to call. This CDR3 is 13 amino acids long. V was trimmed by 4 bases and J by 3 bases, leaving 10 bases between them. Germline CDR1 SGHRS, CDR2 YFSETQ. Here the CDR3 reads CASSLTDYTEAFF. The CDR3 DNA sequence: TGCGCCAGCAGCCTCACAGATTACACTGAAGCTTTCTTT.

This clonotype was observed many times. For the CDR3, the DNA is TGTGCCAGCAGCTTAATTGCAGGAGCCTACGAGCAGTACTTC. This gives the protein CASSLIAGAYEQYF. The V gene is TRBV7-3, the J gene TRBJ2-7; D unclear. Between the trimmed V and J ends, which lost 1 base and 2 bases, there was a span of 9 bases. The germline V gene has CDR1 SGHTA and CDR2 FQGTGA. The CDR3 has 14 residues.

This clonotype has a handful of counts. This chain uses TRBV4-1 with TRBJ2-5; D possibly uses TRBD1 or TRBD2 (5 bases each). V lost 6 bases, J lost 5 bases, and 13 bases lay in between. CDR3 size: 13 residues. The germline V gene encodes CDR1 MGHRA and CDR2 YSYEKL. CDR3 DNA sequence: TGCGCCAGCAGACCCGGGACCGGGGAGACCCAGTACTTC. This encodes CASRPGTGETQYF.

V is TRBV20-1 and J is TRBJ2-5; 8 bases align to TRBD2. After removal of 3 bases from V and 2 bases from J, the junction contained 5 bases not matched to a gene. This CDR3 region has 14 residues. The germline gives CDR1 DFQATT, CDR2 SNEGSKA (reference sequence). The CDR3 loop is CSARGGGGQETQYF. Written as DNA, the CDR3 is TGCAGTGCTAGGGGGGGCGGGGGGCAAGAGACCCAGTACTTC.

A few counts support this clonotype. J is TRBJ2-6 and V is TRBV3-1, with no clear D. CDR3 length: 15 residues. Trimming pared 2 bases from V and 0 bases from J, leaving 5 bases between. Germline CDR1 reads LGHDT; CDR2 reads YNNKEL (reference sequence). The CDR3 sequence: CASSQWDSGANVLTF. For the CDR3, the DNA is TGTGCCAGCAGCCAATGGGACTCTGGGGCCAACGTCCTGACTTTC.

This clonotype was observed a handful of times. The chain is built from TRBV20-1 and TRBJ1-5; D might be TRBD1 (5 bases). Between the trimmed V and J ends, which lost 2 bases and 3 bases, there was a span of 11 bases. The V gene's germline CDR1 is DFQATT and CDR2 SNEGSKA (reference sequence). There are 14 residues in the CDR3. In DNA form, the CDR3 reads TGCAGTGCTAGAACAGGAATAGTCAATCAGCCCCAGCATTTT. This gives the protein CSARTGIVNQPQHF.

The chain joins TRBV3-1 to TRBJ2-1; 10 bases match TRBD2. The trim removed 1 base at V and 7 bases at J, leaving 4 bases unmatched. CDR1 and CDR2 from the germline V gene are LGHDT and YNNKEL (reference sequence). This CDR3 has 15 amino acids. The CDR3 bases are TGTGCCAGCAGCCAAGTAACTAGCGGGAAAAATGAGCAGTTCTTC. Its protein product is CASSQVTSGKNEQFF.

The V gene is TRBV29-1, the J gene TRBJ2-5; 8 positions agree with TRBD2. This CDR3 has 13 amino acids. The germline gives CDR1 SQVTM, CDR2 ANQGSEA. The CDR3 coding sequence is TGCAGTGCGATGACTAGCGACCAAGAGACCCAGTACTTC. Residues: CSAMTSDQETQYF.

This clonotype appeared a few times. The gene calls are TRBV6-4 and TRBJ1-1; 7 positions agree with TRBD1. Germline loops: CDR1 MRHNA, CDR2 SNTAGT. The length of the CDR3 is 13 residues. Trimming cost V 10 bases and J 1 base; bases outside gene matches: 6. The CDR3 loop reads CATRQGKNTEAFF. The DNA for the CDR3 is TGTGCCACCCGACAGGGAAAGAACACTGAAGCTTTCTTT.

This clonotype was observed a handful of times. The rearrangement uses TRBV6-1 and TRBJ1-4; perhaps TRBD1 as D (5 bases). Germline CDR1 MNHNS, CDR2 SASEGT. The CDR3 spans 14 residues. Deletions cut 1 base from V and 8 bases from J, with 11 bases between. The CDR3: CASSEGGAGEKLFF. CDR3 coding DNA: TGTGCCAGCAGTGAAGGAGGGGCAGGCGAAAAACTGTTTTTT.

The chain carries TRBV12-3 or TRBV12-4 and TRBJ1-5, with 9 bases matching TRBD1. This CDR3 comprises 14 residues. Trimming cost V 6 bases and J 6 bases; bases outside gene matches: 6. The CDR3 here is CASSFDRGSQPQHF. CDR3 DNA: TGTGCCAGCAGCTTTGACAGGGGGAGTCAGCCCCAGCATTTT.

This clonotype was recorded a few times. This sequence joins TRBV6-6 and TRBJ2-1; TRBD1 matches at 9 bases. The CDR3 has 15 amino acids. From germline, CDR1 is MNHNY and CDR2 SVGAGI (reference sequence). V gave up 6 bases and J gave up 5 bases; unmatched junction bases: 8. The CDR3, as DNA: TGTGCCAGCAGCCACGGGACAGGGAAAAACAATGAGCAGTTCTTC. This gives the protein CASSHGTGKNNEQFF.

The rearrangement joins TRBV15 to TRBJ2-3; tentatively, D is TRBD1 (6 bases). CDR1 LNHNV and CDR2 YYDKDF come from the germline V gene (reference sequence). This CDR3 spans 16 amino acids. With 1 base removed from V and 6 bases from J, the gap between germline ends came to 17 bases. The CDR3 loop is CATSRAGPGRGDTQYF. The CDR3 DNA reads as TGTGCCACCAGCAGAGCGGGGCCGGGTAGGGGGGATACGCAGTATTTT.

This clonotype was counted between two and nine times. The chain has TRBV21-1 and TRBJ2-7; the table's D gene call, TRBD1, was not cross checked with the DNA. TRBV21-1 is assigned pseudogene status. The CDR3 has 14 residues. The CDR3 region is CASSKDRDPREQYF. CDR3 nucleotides: TGTGCCAGCAGCAAAGACCGGGACCCCAGGGAGCAGTACTTC.

CDR3: CSAREDATNEKLFF. CDR3 nucleotide sequence: TGCAGTGCTAGGGAGGATGCAACTAATGAAAAACTGTTTTTT. V is TRBV20-1 and J is TRBJ1-4; D gene ambiguous. Deletions cut 3 bases from V and 0 bases from J, with 8 bases between. The CDR3 has 14 residues. Germline-derived CDR1 and CDR2 are DFQATT and SNEGSKA (reference sequence).

This clonotype has a handful of counts. The rearrangement links TRBV10-3 to TRBJ2-7; 12 positions match TRBD2. Germline loops: CDR1 ENHRY, CDR2 SYGVKD. V was pared by 11 bases and J by 1 base, with 9 bases of the junction left unmatched. The CDR3 has 15 residues. In DNA form, the CDR3 reads TGTGCCTCGACTAGCGGGAGCTTAGTATCCTACGAGCAGTACTTC. Its translation is CASTSGSLVSYEQYF.

This clonotype was counted at least ten times. At one end the junction does not follow the germline gene, possibly because of a read error. V and J are TRBV5-1 and TRBJ2-5; D is unclear. This CDR3 spans 12 amino acids. CDR1 is SGHRS and CDR2 is YFSETQ in the germline V gene. CDR3 nucleotides: TGCGCCACCTCCCCCGAAGGGTCTCCCCTACAATTC. It is translated as CATSPEGSPLQF.

J is TRBJ1-4 and V is TRBV2; D not certain. The germline CDR1 and CDR2 sequences are SNHLY and FYNNEI. The CDR3 is made up of 14 amino acids. Trimming took off 6 bases at V and 6 bases at J, with 14 bases between the two ends. Here the CDR3 reads CASSVGRRDEKLFF. The CDR3 DNA reads TGTGCCAGCAGCGTCGGACGGCGGGATGAAAAACTGTTTTTT.

The chain recombines TRBV28 with TRBJ1-2; D ambiguous. Deletions cut 7 bases from V and 6 bases from J, with 15 bases between. Germline CDR1 reads MDHEN; CDR2 reads SYDVKM. The CDR3 is 13 residues long. CDR3 loop: CASTEEGIHGYTF. CDR3 DNA: TGTGCCAGCACCGAGGAGGGTATTCATGGCTACACCTTC.

This clonotype was counted a few times. The chain combines TRBV20-1 with TRBJ2-5, with TRBD2 matching over 7 bases. This CDR3 is 16 amino acids long. The trim removed 5 bases at V and 1 base at J, leaving 13 bases unmatched. Germline V lookup: CDR1 DFQATT, CDR2 SNEGSKA (reference sequence). CDR3 sequence reads: CSARSGWASGQETQYF. Here the CDR3 DNA reads TGCAGTGCTCGTTCCGGTTGGGCTAGCGGCCAAGAGACCCAGTACTTC.